A selection of T cell receptor beta chains follows, all from one sample in a study of cytomegalovirus exposure and HLA in healthy donors. Measured with immunoSEQ multiplex PCR; TCRdb has only the in-frame clones, and not every one. The table records over 200,000 clones, around four fifths of them present only once. Sequencing used PBMCs. Source of these receptors: a woman in her 40s in good health and CMV-seronegative. Both conserved end residues are part of each CDR3. A D gene is named only where the DNA matches it firmly. Part of the rows lack a size; the others show once, few, many or a class for expanded clones.

d_call clone_size j_call v_call cdr3_aa cdr3_nt
TRBD1 once TRBJ2-1 TRBV7-7 CASRLQGDPYNEQFF TGTGCTAGCAGACTACAGGGGGATCCCTACAATGAGCAGTTCTTC
TRBD2 once TRBJ2-3 TRBV7-2 CASSLDARGVSDTQYF TGTGCCAGCAGCTTAGACGCGCGGGGGGTCTCAGATACGCAGTATTTT
- few TRBJ2-1 TRBV7-8 CASSFGTLNNEQFF TGTGCCAGCAGCTTCGGGACTCTTAACAATGAGCAGTTCTTC
- - TRBJ1-1 TRBV30 CAWNQEVEYTEAFF TGTGCCTGGAATCAAGAGGTGGAGTATACTGAAGCTTTCTTT
- - TRBJ2-7 TRBV30 CAWSRGGVSYEQYF TGTGCCTGGAGTAGGGGGGGTGTTTCCTACGAGCAGTACTTC
- - TRBJ1-6 TRBV4-2 CASSQVANSPLHF TGTGCCAGCAGCCAAGTAGCGAATTCACCCCTCCACTTT
- - TRBJ1-2 TRBV14 CASSHSGSLSYGYTF TGTGCCAGCAGCCATTCAGGGTCCCTCAGCTATGGCTACACCTTC
- few TRBJ1-1 TRBV7-9 CASAFRGTEAFF TGTGCCAGCGCCTTCCGGGGCACTGAAGCTTTCTTT
- - TRBJ2-7 TRBV19 CASRGLSSYEQYF TGTGCCAGCCGCGGTCTAAGCTCCTACGAGCAGTACTTC
- - TRBJ1-1 TRBV7-9 CASSLGGSNTEAFF TGTGCCAGCAGCTTAGGCGGGTCGAACACTGAAGCTTTCTTT
- - TRBJ2-1 TRBV7-2 CASSLDRVRRGEQFF TGTGCCAGCAGCTTAGACAGGGTGAGAAGGGGTGAGCAGTTCTTC